This passage covers 3 T cell receptor beta chains from one sample sequenced in a study of T cell changes during pregnancy in multiple sclerosis. Profiling relied on immunoSEQ multiplex PCR, and the TCRdb table lists in-frame clones only, not all of them. This table has around 61,000 clones, 70% to 90% appearing once. The sample in question was peripheral blood, obtained in the first trimester of pregnancy. All receptors come from a female donor in good health, enrolled as a control in a pregnancy study.

The chain couples TRBV13 to TRBJ2-1, with TRBD1 matching 10 bases. Germline V gene lookup returns CDR1 PRHDT and CDR2 FYEKMQ (reference sequence). The CDR3 runs 14 residues. V lost 4 bases to trimming and J lost 5 bases; unmatched junction nucleotides: 2. DNA of the CDR3: TGTGCCAGCAGCTCAGGACAGGGGGACAATGAGCAGTTCTTC. This codes for CASSSGQGDNEQFF.

The chain is built from TRBV4-1 and TRBJ2-5, with TRBD2 matching over 7 bases. Germline values: CDR1 MGHRA, CDR2 YSYEKL. The CDR3 loop spans 14 amino acids. Trimming cost V 4 bases and J 4 bases; bases outside gene matches: 6. CDR3 residues: CASSLIGGTETQYF. The DNA for the CDR3 is TGCGCCAGCAGCCTCATCGGGGGGACAGAGACCCAGTACTTC.

The chain links TRBV7-2 to TRBJ2-3; 8 positions match TRBD2. V lost 5 bases, J lost 3 bases, and 10 bases stayed unmatched. The V gene's germline CDR1 is SGHTA and CDR2 FQGNSA. This CDR3 contains 16 residues. CDR3 protein: CASSPGGGEFTDTQYF. Written as DNA, the CDR3 is TGTGCCAGCAGCCCCGGGGGGGGCGAGTTTACAGATACGCAGTATTTT.